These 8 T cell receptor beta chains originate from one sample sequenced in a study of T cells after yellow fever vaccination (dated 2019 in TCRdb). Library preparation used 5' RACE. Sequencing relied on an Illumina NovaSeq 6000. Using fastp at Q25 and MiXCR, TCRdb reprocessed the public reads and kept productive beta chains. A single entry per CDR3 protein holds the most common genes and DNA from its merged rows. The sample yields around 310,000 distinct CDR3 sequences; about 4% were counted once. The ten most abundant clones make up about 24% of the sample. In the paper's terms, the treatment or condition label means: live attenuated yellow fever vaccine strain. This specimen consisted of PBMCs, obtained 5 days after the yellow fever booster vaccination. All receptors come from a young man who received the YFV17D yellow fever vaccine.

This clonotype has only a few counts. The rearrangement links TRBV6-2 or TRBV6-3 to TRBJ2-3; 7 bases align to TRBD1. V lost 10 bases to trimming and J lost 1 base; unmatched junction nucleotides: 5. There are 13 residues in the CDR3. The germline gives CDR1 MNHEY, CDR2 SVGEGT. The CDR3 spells CATRDSGTDTQYF. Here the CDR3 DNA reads TGTGCCACCCGGGACAGCGGCACAGATACGCAGTATTTT.

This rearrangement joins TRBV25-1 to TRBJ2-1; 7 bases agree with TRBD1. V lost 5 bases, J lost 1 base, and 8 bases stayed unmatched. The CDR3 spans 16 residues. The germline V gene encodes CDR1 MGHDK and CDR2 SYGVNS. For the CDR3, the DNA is TGTGCCAGCAGTCGCGTTGAGGGGGCTTCCTACAATGAGCAGTTCTTC. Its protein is CASSRVEGASYNEQFF.

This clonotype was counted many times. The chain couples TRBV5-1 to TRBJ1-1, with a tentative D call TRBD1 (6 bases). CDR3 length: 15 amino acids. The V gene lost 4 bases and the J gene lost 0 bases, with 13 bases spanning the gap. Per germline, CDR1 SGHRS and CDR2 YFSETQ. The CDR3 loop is CASSRTTGLNTEAFF. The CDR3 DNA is TGCGCCAGCAGCCGAACGACAGGCTTGAACACTGAAGCTTTCTTT. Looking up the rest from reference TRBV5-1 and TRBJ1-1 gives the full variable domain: KAGVTQTPRYLIKTRGQQVTLSCSPISGHRSVSWYQQTPGQGLQFLFEYFSETQRNKGNFPGRFSGRQFSNSRSEMNVSTLELGDSALYLCASSRTTGLNTEAFFGQGTRLTVV.

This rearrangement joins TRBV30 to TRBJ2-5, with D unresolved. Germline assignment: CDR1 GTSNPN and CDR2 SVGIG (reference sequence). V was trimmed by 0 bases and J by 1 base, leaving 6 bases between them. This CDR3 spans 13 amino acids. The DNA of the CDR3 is TGTGCCTGGAGTGTAAACACCCAAGAGACCCAGTACTTC. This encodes CAWSVNTQETQYF. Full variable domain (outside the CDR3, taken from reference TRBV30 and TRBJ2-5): SQTIHQWPATLVQPVGSPLSLECTVEGTSNPNLYWYRQAAGRGLQLLFYSVGIGQISSEVPQNLSASRPQDRQFILSSKKLLLSDSGFYLCAWSVNTQETQYFGPGTRLLVL.

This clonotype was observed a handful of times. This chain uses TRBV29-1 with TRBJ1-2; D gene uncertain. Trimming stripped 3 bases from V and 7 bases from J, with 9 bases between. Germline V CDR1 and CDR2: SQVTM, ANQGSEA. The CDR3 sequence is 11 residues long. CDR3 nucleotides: TGCAGCGTTGATCGGGAGCGTGGCTACACCTTC. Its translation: CSVDRERGYTF.

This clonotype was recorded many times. CDR3 sequence: CATSSGETQYF. The DNA of the CDR3 is TGTGCCACCTCCTCGGGAGAGACCCAGTACTTC. The chain combines TRBV7-2 with TRBJ2-5, with unresolved D. There are 11 residues in the CDR3. The V gene lost 10 bases and the J gene lost 4 bases, with 10 bases spanning the gap. Germline values: CDR1 SGHTA, CDR2 FQGNSA.

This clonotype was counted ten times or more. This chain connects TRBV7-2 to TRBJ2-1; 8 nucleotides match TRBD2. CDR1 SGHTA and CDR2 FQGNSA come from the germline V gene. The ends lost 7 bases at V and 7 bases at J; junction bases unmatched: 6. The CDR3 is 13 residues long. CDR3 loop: CASTGRGVNEQFF. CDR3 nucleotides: TGTGCCAGCACGGGGCGGGGGGTGAATGAGCAGTTCTTC. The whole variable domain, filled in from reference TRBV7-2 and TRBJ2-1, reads GAGVSQSPSNKVTEKGKDVELRCDPISGHTALYWYRQSLGQGLEFLIYFQGNSAPDKSGLPSDRFSAERTGGSVSTLTIQRTQQEDSAVYLCASTGRGVNEQFFGPGTRLTVL.

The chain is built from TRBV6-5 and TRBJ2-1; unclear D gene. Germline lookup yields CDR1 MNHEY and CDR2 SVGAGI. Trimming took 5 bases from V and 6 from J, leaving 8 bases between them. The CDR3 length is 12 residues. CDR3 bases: TGTGCCAGCAGTGCCCGCCCCAATGAGCAGTTCTTC. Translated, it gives CASSARPNEQFF.